A selection of T cell receptor beta chains follows, all from one sample in a study of vaccination and CD4 T cells after COVID-19. TCRdb re-analysed the PCR reads in MiXCR, keeping a single row per CDR3 protein. This table holds about 18,000 distinct CDR3 sequences, more than 50% found once. These receptors have no known antigen. Sequenced material: CD4+ T cells from blood, cultured in vitro, taken before SARS-CoV-2 vaccination. These receptors originate from a human donor who had recovered from COVID-19. The CDR3 runs from the conserved cysteine through the conserved F or W. The order of the fields is V gene, D gene, CDR3 protein. The D gene is left open where the match is weak.

V gene: TRBV15; D gene: TRBD2; CDR3 protein: CATLHTSARNPTDTQYF
V gene: TRBV7-8; D gene: -; CDR3 protein: CASSSPRAYGYTF
V gene: TRBV7-8; D gene: -; CDR3 protein: CASSPDSGLGFGYTF
V gene: TRBV24-1; D gene: TRBD2; CDR3 protein: CATSDWTSGIDTQYF
V gene: TRBV7-9; D gene: TRBD1; CDR3 protein: CASSLVGGTGDGNQPQHF
V gene: TRBV21-1; D gene: -; CDR3 protein: CASSERTEAFF
V gene: TRBV7-6; D gene: TRBD1; CDR3 protein: CASSLNRGRSADTQYF
V gene: TRBV19; D gene: TRBD1; CDR3 protein: CASETGTGADTEAFF
V gene: TRBV7-8; D gene: TRBD2; CDR3 protein: CASSSAIGGVLYEQYF
V gene: TRBV10-3; D gene: TRBD2; CDR3 protein: CAISDSSGRAYNEQFF
V gene: TRBV20-1; D gene: -; CDR3 protein: CSARGLSSYNEQFF
V gene: TRBV20-1; D gene: -; CDR3 protein: CSANTGDQPQHF
V gene: TRBV5-4; D gene: TRBD1; CDR3 protein: CASSTDRGRARMGETQYF
V gene: TRBV19; D gene: -; CDR3 protein: CASSRTGDAGELFF
V gene: TRBV7-8; D gene: -; CDR3 protein: CASSHDLSYGYTF
V gene: TRBV10-1; D gene: -; CDR3 protein: CASAEAFF
V gene: TRBV27; D gene: -; CDR3 protein: CASSYQGISRQETQYF
V gene: TRBV2; D gene: -; CDR3 protein: CASRAGDHSNQPQHF
V gene: TRBV2; D gene: -; CDR3 protein: CASSFRGLLGQSNSPLHF
V gene: TRBV20-1; D gene: TRBD2; CDR3 protein: CSAREGLAGGLYEQYF
V gene: TRBV6-5; D gene: TRBD2; CDR3 protein: CASSYSGLASYNEQFF
V gene: TRBV5-4; D gene: -; CDR3 protein: CASSKTSFDEQYF
V gene: TRBV20-1; D gene: -; CDR3 protein: CSAIQMRLGSDNEQFF
V gene: TRBV20-1; D gene: -; CDR3 protein: CSARVEGRDNQPQHF
V gene: TRBV20-1; D gene: -; CDR3 protein: CSADGVGASTDTQYF
V gene: TRBV27; D gene: -; CDR3 protein: CASSLEGRPHQPQHF
V gene: TRBV7-6; D gene: TRBD2; CDR3 protein: CASSPWSSGLSTDTQYF
V gene: TRBV28; D gene: TRBD1; CDR3 protein: CASMRQGMTEAFF
V gene: TRBV6-1; D gene: TRBD1; CDR3 protein: CASSGSRGSTEAFF
V gene: TRBV6-2/TRBV6-3; D gene: -; CDR3 protein: CASSYSGATSSQPQHF
V gene: TRBV30; D gene: TRBD1; CDR3 protein: CAWSPGQGARGYTF
V gene: TRBV15; D gene: TRBD1; CDR3 protein: CATRTNGTVGAEAFF
V gene: TRBV7-2; D gene: -; CDR3 protein: CASSPDLQRPQHF
V gene: TRBV2; D gene: -; CDR3 protein: CASNHRIGTGDTQYF
V gene: TRBV20-1; D gene: -; CDR3 protein: CSAPDSPWEQFF
V gene: TRBV2; D gene: -; CDR3 protein: CASSGGTITDTQYF
V gene: TRBV7-6; D gene: -; CDR3 protein: CASSSVTGPGADTQYF
V gene: TRBV28; D gene: -; CDR3 protein: CASSTTRNQPQHF
V gene: TRBV7-2; D gene: TRBD1; CDR3 protein: CASSTSGGSNQPQHF
V gene: TRBV4-1; D gene: TRBD1; CDR3 protein: CASSRDRGNSPLHF
V gene: TRBV4-3; D gene: -; CDR3 protein: CASSQEKVRQASTGELFF
V gene: TRBV20-1; D gene: TRBD2; CDR3 protein: CSATGTSGRLGETQYF
V gene: TRBV30; D gene: -; CDR3 protein: CACGDRGRSYNSPLHF
V gene: TRBV20-1; D gene: TRBD1; CDR3 protein: CSAGGDRWNTEAFF
V gene: TRBV27; D gene: TRBD1; CDR3 protein: CASSLFGTGLYEQYF
V gene: TRBV20-1; D gene: TRBD1; CDR3 protein: CSALQGTGNTIYF
V gene: TRBV10-3; D gene: -; CDR3 protein: CAIGRGPIAGANVLTF
V gene: TRBV6-2/TRBV6-3; D gene: TRBD2; CDR3 protein: CASSRGLAGTQETQYF
V gene: TRBV19; D gene: -; CDR3 protein: CASSMGPASTDTQYF
V gene: TRBV28; D gene: TRBD1; CDR3 protein: CASSPGGTGYYGYTF
V gene: TRBV7-2; D gene: -; CDR3 protein: CASSLGRGSGNTIYF
V gene: TRBV7-2; D gene: -; CDR3 protein: CASSFPVGEQYF
V gene: TRBV27; D gene: -; CDR3 protein: CASSLKRTDTQYF
V gene: TRBV24-1; D gene: TRBD2; CDR3 protein: CATSDPSGGADEQFF
V gene: TRBV7-9; D gene: TRBD2; CDR3 protein: CASRQTTGTSGSKPYEQYF
V gene: TRBV5-4; D gene: -; CDR3 protein: CASSLMDGYTF
V gene: TRBV20-1; D gene: TRBD1; CDR3 protein: CSARATGGTGELFF
V gene: TRBV6-5; D gene: -; CDR3 protein: CASSYSGDTTYEQYF
V gene: TRBV7-2; D gene: -; CDR3 protein: CASSLVRAYEQYF
V gene: TRBV21-1; D gene: -; CDR3 protein: CASSKGELAGSLRTDTQYF